One sample yielded the 17 T cell receptor beta chains listed below, sequenced in a study of shared clonotypes between healthy human individuals (TCRdb year 2020). Library preparation employed the immunoSEQ multiplex PCR assay. TCRdb holds this immuneACCESS table with in-frame rearrangements only. Some clones are missing; in checked studies, unresolved V genes explain under half, and the rest has no known cause. The sample table lists millions of clones, about 94% of them with a count of one. The ten biggest clones cover about 1.1% of the sample. For the CD8 naive samples, CD45RO-negative cells were positively selected for CCR7, yielding a CD45RA+CCR7+ population from which TemRA cells were excluded. The specimen sequenced was naive CD8+ T cells sorted from blood. In light of the paper, this sample's cell subset or site label describes: CD45RA+CCR7+. These receptors were taken from a man between 18 and 35 years old in good health.

This chain links TRBV6-5 with TRBJ1-2; the D is unclear. Trimming cost V 4 bases and J 6 bases, with 9 bases left between them. CDR1 is MNHEY, CDR2 SVGAGI, per germline. The CDR3 covers 12 residues. CDR3 nucleotide sequence: TGTGCCAGCAGTTCCCCGGGAGATGGCTACACCTTC. Protein sequence: CASSSPGDGYTF.

The chain combines TRBV5-4 with TRBJ2-7; TRBD2 agrees at 8 bases. The CDR3 runs 14 residues. The trim removed 4 bases at V and 3 bases at J, leaving 6 bases unmatched. Germline loops: CDR1 SGHNT, CDR2 YYREEE (reference sequence). DNA for the CDR3: TGTGCCAGCAGCCCGACGGGAGGGAACTACGAGCAGTACTTC. Translating gives CASSPTGGNYEQYF. Combining the CDR3 with reference TRBV5-4 and TRBJ2-7 gives the whole variable domain ETGVTQSPTHLIKTRGQQVTLRCSSQSGHNTVSWYQQALGQGPQFIFQYYREEENGRGNFPPRFSGLQFPNYSSELNVNALELDDSALYLCASSPTGGNYEQYFGPGTRLTVT.

Of note for this clone: This CDR3 is also generated by other DNA sequences in the sample. This chain joins TRBV27 and TRBJ2-7, with D perhaps TRBD2 (6 bases). The CDR3 loop spans 16 amino acids. With 0 bases removed from V and 2 bases from J, the gap between germline ends came to 14 bases. Germline lookup yields CDR1 MNHEY and CDR2 SMNVEV (reference sequence). The CDR3 sequence is CASSLSPGTGTYEQYF. As DNA, the CDR3 is TGTGCCAGCAGTTTATCCCCTGGGACTGGAACCTACGAGCAGTACTTC.

This chain uses TRBV11-3 with TRBJ2-2; D not resolved. CDR3 length equals 13 residues. Trimming removed 2 bases from V and 5 bases from J, with 6 bases in between. The germline CDR1 and CDR2 sequences are SGHNT and YENEEA. For the CDR3, the DNA is TGTGCCAGCAGCTTAAAAAGGACCGGGGAGCTGTTTTTT. This sequence encodes CASSLKRTGELFF.

This clone was picked up one time. This rearrangement joins TRBV9 to TRBJ2-1; D unresolved. CDR3 size: 14 residues. V was shortened by 0 bases and J by 5 bases, with 9 bases between the two germline ends. Germline CDR1 is SGDLS and CDR2 is YYNGEE. CDR3 region: CASSVVPDHNEQFF. In DNA, the CDR3 is TGTGCCAGCAGCGTAGTCCCAGATCACAATGAGCAGTTCTTC.

This rearrangement joins TRBV4-3 to TRBJ2-7; 7 bases match TRBD2. Germline loops: CDR1 LGHNA, CDR2 YSLEER. V lost 1 base, J lost 5 bases, and 5 bases stayed unmatched. This CDR3 contains 14 residues. The CDR3 sequence: CASSQGGGRDEQYF. CDR3 nucleotides: TGCGCCAGCAGCCAAGGGGGGGGTAGGGACGAGCAGTACTTC.

This chain connects TRBV5-1 to TRBJ2-1, with 8 nucleotides matching TRBD1. Per germline, CDR1 SGHRS and CDR2 YFSETQ. CDR3 size: 13 residues. V shed 6 bases and J 6 bases; nucleotides not matched to a gene: 5. CDR3 DNA: TGCGCCAGCACGACAGGGGAGCCCAATGAGCAGTTCTTC. Translating it yields CASTTGEPNEQFF.

This clone was observed once. The V call is TRBV6-5, the J call TRBJ1-4; no definite D call. Germline V lookup: CDR1 MNHEY, CDR2 SVGAGI. Trimming took 6 bases from V and 5 from J, leaving 16 bases between them. The CDR3 totals 15 residues. The CDR3 loop reads CASRTFRGSNEKLFF. The CDR3 DNA sequence: TGTGCCAGCAGAACGTTTCGGGGTTCCAATGAAAAACTGTTTTTT.

The V and J genes are TRBV2 and TRBJ1-1, with D tentatively TRBD1 (6 bases). This CDR3 contains 15 residues. V was shortened by 4 bases and J by 3 bases, with 15 bases between the two germline ends. The V gene's germline CDR1 is SNHLY and CDR2 FYNNEI. CDR3: CASSALQGPDTEAFF. For the CDR3, the DNA is TGTGCCAGCAGTGCCTTACAGGGACCCGACACTGAAGCTTTCTTT.

The chain employs TRBV2 and TRBJ2-1; D is ambiguous. CDR3 length: 14 residues. Germline-derived CDR1 and CDR2 are SNHLY and FYNNEI. V lost 6 bases to trimming and J lost 6 bases, with 15 bases between them. The CDR3 nucleotides are TGTGCCAGCAGAGACCGATGGCAATTCAATGAGCAGTTCTTC. Its translation: CASRDRWQFNEQFF.

The chain uses TRBV5-6 and TRBJ2-3; 7 bases fit TRBD2. CDR1 and CDR2 (germline): SGHDT, YYEEEE. The CDR3 is 16 amino acids. J was trimmed by 2 bases and V by 4 bases; bases with no gene match: 10. The CDR3 region has the DNA TGTGCCAGCAGCCAAAGGGGTAGCGGGTACACAGATACGCAGTATTTT. The encoded protein is CASSQRGSGYTDTQYF. Full variable domain (rest looked up from reference TRBV5-6 and TRBJ2-3): DAGVTQSPTHLIKTRGQQVTLRCSPKSGHDTVSWYQQALGQGPQFIFQYYEEEERQRGNFPDRFSGHQFPNYSSELNVNALLLGDSALYLCASSQRGSGYTDTQYFGPGTRLTVL.

The V call is TRBV15, the J call TRBJ1-4; D uncertain. The CDR3 is made up of 15 amino acids. The V end was cut by 3 bases, the J end by 2 bases, with 10 bases between. In germline, CDR1 is LNHNV, CDR2 YYDKDF (reference sequence). CDR3 nucleotides: TGTGCCACCAGCAGGTCGGCAGGTACTAATGAAAAACTGTTTTTT. Its protein product is CATSRSAGTNEKLFF.

J is TRBJ2-7 and V is TRBV6-5; TRBD2 matches 10 bases. CDR3 length: 14 residues. V lost 2 bases to trimming and J lost 3 bases; unmatched junction nucleotides: 1. In germline, CDR1 is MNHEY, CDR2 SVGAGI. Written as DNA, the CDR3 is TGTGCCAGCAGTTACACTAGCGGGAACTACGAGCAGTACTTC. Translated: CASSYTSGNYEQYF.

V and J are TRBV19 and TRBJ2-1, with D unclear. This CDR3 is built from 14 residues. Germline lookup yields CDR1 LNHDA and CDR2 SQIVND (reference sequence). Trimming shortened V by 2 bases and J by 4 bases, and 9 bases separated the two germline ends. CDR3 amino acids: CASSISGRYNEQFF. The CDR3 nucleotides read TGTGCCAGTAGTATATCGGGCAGGTACAATGAGCAGTTCTTC.

Comment on this clone: Within the sample, other DNA sequences also encode this same CDR3. The chain links TRBV7-2 to TRBJ2-7; perhaps TRBD1 as D (5 bases). Trimming removed 1 base from V and 4 bases from J, with 8 bases in between. The CDR3 consists of 13 residues. Germline V gives CDR1 SGHTA, CDR2 FQGNSA. The DNA for the CDR3 is TGTGCCAGCAGCTTAGTAGGGGCGTACGAGCAGTACTTC. This translates into CASSLVGAYEQYF.

The gene calls are TRBV7-9 and TRBJ2-3; no definite D call. The CDR3 covers 14 residues. Germline V gene lookup returns CDR1 SEHNR and CDR2 FQNEAQ (reference sequence). V was pared by 7 bases and J by 4 bases, with 15 bases between. In DNA, the CDR3 is TGTGCCAGCACCTTCCCCCGGCTCCCAGATACGCAGTATTTT. Protein sequence: CASTFPRLPDTQYF.

A word on this clone: This same CDR3 is encoded by further DNA sequences in the sample. Here the CDR3 reads CASSRQETQYF. For the CDR3, the DNA is TGTGCCAGCAGCCGCCAAGAGACCCAGTACTTC. This chain joins TRBV5-6 and TRBJ2-5; no firm D call. The V gene lost 4 bases and the J gene lost 1 base, with 2 bases spanning the gap. This CDR3 is 11 amino acids long. Germline CDR1 and CDR2: SGHDT and YYEEEE.